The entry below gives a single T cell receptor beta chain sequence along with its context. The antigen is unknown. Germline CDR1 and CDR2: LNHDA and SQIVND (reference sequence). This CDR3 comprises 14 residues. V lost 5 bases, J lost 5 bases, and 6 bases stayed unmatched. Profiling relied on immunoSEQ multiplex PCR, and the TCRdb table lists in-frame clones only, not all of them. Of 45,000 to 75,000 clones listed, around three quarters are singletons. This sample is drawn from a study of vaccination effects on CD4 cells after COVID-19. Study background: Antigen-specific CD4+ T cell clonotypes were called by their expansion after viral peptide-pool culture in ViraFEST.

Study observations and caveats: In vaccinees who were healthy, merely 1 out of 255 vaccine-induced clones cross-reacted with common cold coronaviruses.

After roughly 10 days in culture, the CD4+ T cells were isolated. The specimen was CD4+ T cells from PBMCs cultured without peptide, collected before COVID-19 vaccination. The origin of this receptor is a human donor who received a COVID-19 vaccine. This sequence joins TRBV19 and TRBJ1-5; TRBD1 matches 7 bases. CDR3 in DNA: TGTGCCAGTAGTCCAGGACAGGCCCATCAGCCCCAGCATTTT. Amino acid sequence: CASSPGQAHQPQHF.